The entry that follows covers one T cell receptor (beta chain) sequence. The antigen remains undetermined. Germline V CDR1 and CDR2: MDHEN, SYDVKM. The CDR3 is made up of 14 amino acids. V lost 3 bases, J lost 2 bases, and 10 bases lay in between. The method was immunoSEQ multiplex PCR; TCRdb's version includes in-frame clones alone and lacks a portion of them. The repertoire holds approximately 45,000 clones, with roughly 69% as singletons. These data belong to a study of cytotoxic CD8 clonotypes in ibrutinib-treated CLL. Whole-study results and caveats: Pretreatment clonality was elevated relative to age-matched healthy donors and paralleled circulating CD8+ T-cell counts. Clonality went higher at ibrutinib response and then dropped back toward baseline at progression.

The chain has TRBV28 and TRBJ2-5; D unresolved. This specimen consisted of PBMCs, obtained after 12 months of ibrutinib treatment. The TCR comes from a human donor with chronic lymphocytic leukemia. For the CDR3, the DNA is TGTGCCAGCAGTTTTGTAAGAGAACAAGAGACCCAGTACTTC. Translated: CASSFVREQETQYF.